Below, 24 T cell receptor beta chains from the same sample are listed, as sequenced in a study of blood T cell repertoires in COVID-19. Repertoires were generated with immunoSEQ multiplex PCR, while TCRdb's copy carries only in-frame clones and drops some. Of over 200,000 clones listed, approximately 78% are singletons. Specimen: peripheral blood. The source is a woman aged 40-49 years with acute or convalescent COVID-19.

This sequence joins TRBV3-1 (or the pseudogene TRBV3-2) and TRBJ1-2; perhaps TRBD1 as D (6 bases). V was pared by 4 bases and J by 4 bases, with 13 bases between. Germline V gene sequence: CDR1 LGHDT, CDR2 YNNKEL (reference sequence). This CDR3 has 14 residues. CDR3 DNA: TGTGCCAGCAGCCCCCTTGGGGGGGCCTATGGCTACACCTTC. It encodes CASSPLGGAYGYTF.

Here the CDR3 reads CASSEVGQGSYEQYF. In DNA, the CDR3 is TGTGCCAGCAGTGAAGTCGGACAGGGGAGTTACGAGCAGTACTTC. The rearrangement links TRBV6-1 to TRBJ2-7; 9 positions match TRBD1. The CDR3 is 15 residues long. Trimming cost V 1 base and J 4 bases; bases outside gene matches: 5. Looked up from germline, CDR1 is MNHNS and CDR2 is SASEGT.

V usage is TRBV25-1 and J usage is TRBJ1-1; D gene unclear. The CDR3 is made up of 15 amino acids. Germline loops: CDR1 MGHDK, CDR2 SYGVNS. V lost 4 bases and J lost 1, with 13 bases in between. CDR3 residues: CASSVPGYWNTEAFF. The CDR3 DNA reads TGTGCCAGCAGTGTCCCCGGGTATTGGAACACTGAAGCTTTCTTT.

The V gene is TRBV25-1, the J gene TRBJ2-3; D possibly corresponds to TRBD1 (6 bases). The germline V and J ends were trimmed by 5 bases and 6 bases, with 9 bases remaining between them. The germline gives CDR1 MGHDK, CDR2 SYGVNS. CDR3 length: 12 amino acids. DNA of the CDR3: TGTGCCAGCAGTCCGCAGGGGGATACGCAGTATTTT. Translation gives CASSPQGDTQYF.

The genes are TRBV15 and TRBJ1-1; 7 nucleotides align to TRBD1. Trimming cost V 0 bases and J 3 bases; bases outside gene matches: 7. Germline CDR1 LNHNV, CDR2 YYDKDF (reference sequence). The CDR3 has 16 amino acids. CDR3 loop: CATSRDRQGRDTEAFF. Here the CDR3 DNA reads TGTGCCACCAGCAGAGACCGACAGGGTCGGGACACTGAAGCTTTCTTT.

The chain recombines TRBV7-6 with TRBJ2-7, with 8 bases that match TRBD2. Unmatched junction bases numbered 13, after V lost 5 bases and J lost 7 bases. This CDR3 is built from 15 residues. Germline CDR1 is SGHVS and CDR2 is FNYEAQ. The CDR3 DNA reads TGTGCCAGCAGCCCCAGCGGGGGCCCACCTTGGGAGCAGTACTTC. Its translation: CASSPSGGPPWEQYF.

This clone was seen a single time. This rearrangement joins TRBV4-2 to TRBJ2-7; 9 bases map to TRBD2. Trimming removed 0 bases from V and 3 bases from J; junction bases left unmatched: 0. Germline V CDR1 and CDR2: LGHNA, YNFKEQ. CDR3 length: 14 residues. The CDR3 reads CASSQELAGYEQYF. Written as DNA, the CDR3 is TGTGCCAGCAGCCAAGAACTAGCGGGCTACGAGCAGTACTTC.

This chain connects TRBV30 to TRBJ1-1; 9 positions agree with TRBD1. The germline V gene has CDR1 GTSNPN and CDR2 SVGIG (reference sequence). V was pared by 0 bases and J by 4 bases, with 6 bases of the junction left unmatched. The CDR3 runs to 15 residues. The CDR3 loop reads CAWSVPTGGTTEAFF. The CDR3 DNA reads TGTGCCTGGAGTGTTCCCACAGGGGGCACCACTGAAGCTTTCTTT.

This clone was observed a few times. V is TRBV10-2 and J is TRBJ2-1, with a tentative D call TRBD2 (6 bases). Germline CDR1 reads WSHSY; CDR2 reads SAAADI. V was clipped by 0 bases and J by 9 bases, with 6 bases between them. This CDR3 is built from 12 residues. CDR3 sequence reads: CASSESRGEQFF. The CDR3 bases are TGCGCCAGCAGTGAGTCGCGGGGTGAGCAGTTCTTC.

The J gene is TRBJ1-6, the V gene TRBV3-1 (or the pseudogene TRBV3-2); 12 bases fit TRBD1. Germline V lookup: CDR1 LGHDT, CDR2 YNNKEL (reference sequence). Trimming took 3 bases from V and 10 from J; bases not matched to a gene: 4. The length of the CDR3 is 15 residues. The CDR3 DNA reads TGTGCCAGCAGCCACCGGGACAGGGGGCCGTCACCCCTCCACTTT. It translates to CASSHRDRGPSPLHF.

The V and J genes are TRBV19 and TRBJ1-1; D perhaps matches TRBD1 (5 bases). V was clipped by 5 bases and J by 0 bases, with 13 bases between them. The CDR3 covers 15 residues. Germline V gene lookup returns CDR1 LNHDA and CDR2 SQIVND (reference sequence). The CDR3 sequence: CASSGHSNLNTEAFF. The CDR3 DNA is TGTGCCAGTAGTGGACACAGCAATCTGAACACTGAAGCTTTCTTT. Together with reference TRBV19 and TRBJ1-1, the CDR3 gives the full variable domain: DGGITQSPKYLFRKEGQNVTLSCEQNLNHDAMYWYRQDPGQGLRLIYYSQIVNDFQKGDIAEGYSVSREKKESFPLTVTSAQKNPTAFYLCASSGHSNLNTEAFFGQGTRLTVV.

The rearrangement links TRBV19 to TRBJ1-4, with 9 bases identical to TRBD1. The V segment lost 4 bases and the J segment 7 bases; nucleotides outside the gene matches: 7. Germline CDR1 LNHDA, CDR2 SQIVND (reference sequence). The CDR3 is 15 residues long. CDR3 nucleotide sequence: TGTGCCAGTAGTAACGCCGGGACAGGGATTGAAAAACTGTTTTTT. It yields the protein CASSNAGTGIEKLFF. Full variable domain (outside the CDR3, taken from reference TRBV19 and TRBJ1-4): DGGITQSPKYLFRKEGQNVTLSCEQNLNHDAMYWYRQDPGQGLRLIYYSQIVNDFQKGDIAEGYSVSREKKESFPLTVTSAQKNPTAFYLCASSNAGTGIEKLFFGSGTQLSVL.

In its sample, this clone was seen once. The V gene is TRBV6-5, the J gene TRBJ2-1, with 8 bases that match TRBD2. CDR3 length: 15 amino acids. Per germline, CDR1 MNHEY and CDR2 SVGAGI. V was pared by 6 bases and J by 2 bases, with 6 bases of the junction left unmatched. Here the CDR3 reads CASSVTGGPYNEQFF. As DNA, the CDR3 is TGTGCCAGCAGCGTCACGGGGGGGCCCTACAATGAGCAGTTCTTC.

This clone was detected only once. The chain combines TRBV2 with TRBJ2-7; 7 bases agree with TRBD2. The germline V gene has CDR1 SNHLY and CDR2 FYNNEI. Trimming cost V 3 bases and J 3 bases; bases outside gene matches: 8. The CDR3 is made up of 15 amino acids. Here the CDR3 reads CASSDPAGVRYEQYF. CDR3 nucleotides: TGTGCCAGCAGTGACCCGGCGGGAGTACGCTACGAGCAGTACTTC.

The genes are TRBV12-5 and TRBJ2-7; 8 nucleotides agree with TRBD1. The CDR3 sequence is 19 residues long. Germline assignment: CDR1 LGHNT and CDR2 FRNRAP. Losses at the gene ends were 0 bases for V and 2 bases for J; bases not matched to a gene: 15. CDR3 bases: TGTGCTAGTGGTTTGGTACCCGCCGCCCGGGACAGGTCAACCTACGAGCAGTACTTC. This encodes CASGLVPAARDRSTYEQYF.

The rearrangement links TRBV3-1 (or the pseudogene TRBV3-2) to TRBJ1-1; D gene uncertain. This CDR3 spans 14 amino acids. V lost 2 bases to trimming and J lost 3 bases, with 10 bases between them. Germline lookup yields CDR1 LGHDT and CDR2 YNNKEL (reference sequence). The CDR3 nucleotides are TGTGCCAGCAGCCAACTTGCACTGGACACTGAAGCTTTCTTT. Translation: CASSQLALDTEAFF.

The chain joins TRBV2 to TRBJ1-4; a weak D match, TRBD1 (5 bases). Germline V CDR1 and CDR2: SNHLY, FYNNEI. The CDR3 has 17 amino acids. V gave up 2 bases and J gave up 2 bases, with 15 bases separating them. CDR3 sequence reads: CASSERQGGATNEKLFF. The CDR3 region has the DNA TGTGCCAGCAGTGAAAGGCAGGGTGGGGCTACTAATGAAAAACTGTTTTTT. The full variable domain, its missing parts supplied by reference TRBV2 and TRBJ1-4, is EPEVTQTPSHQVTQMGQEVILRCVPISNHLYFYWYRQILGQKVEFLVSFYNNEISEKSEIFDDQFSVERPDGSNFTLKIRSTKLEDSAMYFCASSERQGGATNEKLFFGSGTQLSVL.

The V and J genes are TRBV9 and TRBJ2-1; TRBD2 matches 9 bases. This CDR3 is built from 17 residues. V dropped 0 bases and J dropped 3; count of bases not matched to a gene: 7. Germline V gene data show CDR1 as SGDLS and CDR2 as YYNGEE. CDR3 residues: CASSVGRLAGVYNEQFF. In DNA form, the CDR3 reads TGTGCCAGCAGCGTAGGGCGTTTAGCGGGGGTCTACAATGAGCAGTTCTTC.

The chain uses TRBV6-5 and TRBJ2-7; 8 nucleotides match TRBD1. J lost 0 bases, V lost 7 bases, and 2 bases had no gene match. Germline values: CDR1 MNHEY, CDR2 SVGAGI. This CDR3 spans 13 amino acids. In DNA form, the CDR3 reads TGTGCCAGCAAGACAGGGGTCTCCTACGAGCAGTACTTC. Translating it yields CASKTGVSYEQYF.

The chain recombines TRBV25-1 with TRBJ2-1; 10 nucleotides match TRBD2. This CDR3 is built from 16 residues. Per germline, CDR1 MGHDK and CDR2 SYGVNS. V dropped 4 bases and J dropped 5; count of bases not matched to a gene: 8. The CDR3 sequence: CASSGLGLASNNEQFF. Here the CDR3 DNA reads TGTGCCAGCAGTGGACTGGGACTAGCGAGCAACAATGAGCAGTTCTTC.

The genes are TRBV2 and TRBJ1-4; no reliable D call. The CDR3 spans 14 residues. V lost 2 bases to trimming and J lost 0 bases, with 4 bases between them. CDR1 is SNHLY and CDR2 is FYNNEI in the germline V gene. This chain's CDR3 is CASSESATNEKLFF. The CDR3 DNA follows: TGTGCCAGCAGTGAATCGGCAACTAATGAAAAACTGTTTTTT.

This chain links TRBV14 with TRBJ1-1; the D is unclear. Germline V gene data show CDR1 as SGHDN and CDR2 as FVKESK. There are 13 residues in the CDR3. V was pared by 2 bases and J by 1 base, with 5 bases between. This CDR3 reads CASSQSWNTEAFF. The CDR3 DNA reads TGTGCCAGCAGCCAATCTTGGAACACTGAAGCTTTCTTT. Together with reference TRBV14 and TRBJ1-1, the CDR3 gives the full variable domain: EAGVTQFPSHSVIEKGQTVTLRCDPISGHDNLYWYRRVMGKEIKFLLHFVKESKQDESGMPNNRFLAERTGGTYSTLKVQPAELEDSGVYFCASSQSWNTEAFFGQGTRLTVV.

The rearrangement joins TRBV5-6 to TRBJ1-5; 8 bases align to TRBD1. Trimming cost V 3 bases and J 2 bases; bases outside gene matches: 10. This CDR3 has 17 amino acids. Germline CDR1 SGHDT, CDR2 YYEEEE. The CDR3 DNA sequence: TGTGCCAGCAGCTCCGGACAGGGAGGTTTTGGCAATCAGCCCCAGCATTTT. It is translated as CASSSGQGGFGNQPQHF.

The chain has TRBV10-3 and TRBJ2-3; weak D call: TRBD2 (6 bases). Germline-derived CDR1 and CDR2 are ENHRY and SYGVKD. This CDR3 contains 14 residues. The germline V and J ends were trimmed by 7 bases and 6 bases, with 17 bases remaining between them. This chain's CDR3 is CAIKERGDFDTQYF. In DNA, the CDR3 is TGTGCCATCAAAGAAAGAGGGGACTTTGATACGCAGTATTTT.